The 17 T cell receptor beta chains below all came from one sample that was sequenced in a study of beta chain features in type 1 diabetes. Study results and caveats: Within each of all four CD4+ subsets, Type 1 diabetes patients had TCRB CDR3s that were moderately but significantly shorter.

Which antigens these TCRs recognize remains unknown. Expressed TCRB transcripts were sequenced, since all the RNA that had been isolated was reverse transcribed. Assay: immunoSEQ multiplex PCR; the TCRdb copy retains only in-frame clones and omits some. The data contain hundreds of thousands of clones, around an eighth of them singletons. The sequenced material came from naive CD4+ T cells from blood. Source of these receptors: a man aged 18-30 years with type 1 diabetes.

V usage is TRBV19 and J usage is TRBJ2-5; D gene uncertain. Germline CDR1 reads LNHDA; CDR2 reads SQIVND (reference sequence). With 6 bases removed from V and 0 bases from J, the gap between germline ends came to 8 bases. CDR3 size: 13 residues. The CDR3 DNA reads TGTGCCAGTAGGCCCGGAAACCAAGAGACCCAGTACTTC. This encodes CASRPGNQETQYF.

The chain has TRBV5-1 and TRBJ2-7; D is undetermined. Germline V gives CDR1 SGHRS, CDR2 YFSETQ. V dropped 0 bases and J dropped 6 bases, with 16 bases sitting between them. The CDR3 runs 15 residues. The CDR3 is CASSLADFTHLEQYF. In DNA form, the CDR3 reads TGCGCCAGCAGCTTGGCGGATTTTACCCACCTCGAGCAGTACTTC. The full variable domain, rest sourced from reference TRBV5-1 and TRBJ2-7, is KAGVTQTPRYLIKTRGQQVTLSCSPISGHRSVSWYQQTPGQGLQFLFEYFSETQRNKGNFPGRFSGRQFSNSRSEMNVSTLELGDSALYLCASSLADFTHLEQYFGPGTRLTVT.

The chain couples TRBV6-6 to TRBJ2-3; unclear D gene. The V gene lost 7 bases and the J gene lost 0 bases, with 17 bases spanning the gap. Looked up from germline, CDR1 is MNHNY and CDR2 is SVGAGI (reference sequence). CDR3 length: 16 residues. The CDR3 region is CASTGSRSTSTDTQYF. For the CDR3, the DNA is TGTGCCAGCACGGGCAGCCGGAGCACTAGCACAGATACGCAGTATTTT.

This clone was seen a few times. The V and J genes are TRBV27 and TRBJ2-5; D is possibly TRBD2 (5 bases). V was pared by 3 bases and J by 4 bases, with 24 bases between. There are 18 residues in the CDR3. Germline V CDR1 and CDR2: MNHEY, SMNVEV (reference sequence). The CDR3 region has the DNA TGTGCCAGCAGTTTTTCCCCCCTCCGGGGAGCAACGCCAGAGACCCAGTACTTC. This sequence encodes CASSFSPLRGATPETQYF.

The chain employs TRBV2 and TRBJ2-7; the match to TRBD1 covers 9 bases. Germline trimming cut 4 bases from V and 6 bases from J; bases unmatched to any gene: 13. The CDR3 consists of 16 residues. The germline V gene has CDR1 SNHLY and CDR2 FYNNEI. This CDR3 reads CASSAPKRDRVAEQYF. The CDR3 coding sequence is TGTGCCAGCAGTGCCCCAAAACGGGACAGGGTGGCCGAGCAGTACTTC.

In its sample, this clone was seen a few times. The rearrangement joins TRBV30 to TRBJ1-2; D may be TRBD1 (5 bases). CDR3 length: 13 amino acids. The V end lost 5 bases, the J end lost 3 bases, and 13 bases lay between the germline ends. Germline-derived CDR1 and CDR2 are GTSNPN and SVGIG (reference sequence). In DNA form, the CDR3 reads TGTGCCTGGGACCTGAAGACAGACTATGGCTACACCTTC. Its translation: CAWDLKTDYGYTF.

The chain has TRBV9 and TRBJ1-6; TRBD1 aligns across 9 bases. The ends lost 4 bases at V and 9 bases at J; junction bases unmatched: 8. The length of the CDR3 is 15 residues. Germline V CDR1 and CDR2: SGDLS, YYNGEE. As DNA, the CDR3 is TGTGCCAGCAGCCCGGAAGGACAGGGGATTTCACCCCTCCACTTT. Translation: CASSPEGQGISPLHF.

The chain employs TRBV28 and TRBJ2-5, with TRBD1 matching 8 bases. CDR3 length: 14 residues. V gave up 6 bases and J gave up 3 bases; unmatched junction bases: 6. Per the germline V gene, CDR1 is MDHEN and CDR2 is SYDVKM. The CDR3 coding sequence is TGTGCCAGCAGAACAGGGGGACAGGAAGAGACCCAGTACTTC. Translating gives CASRTGGQEETQYF.

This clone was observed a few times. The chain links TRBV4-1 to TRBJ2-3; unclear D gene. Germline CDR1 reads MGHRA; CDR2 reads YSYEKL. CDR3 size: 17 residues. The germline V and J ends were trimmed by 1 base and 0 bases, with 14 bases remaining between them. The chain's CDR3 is CASSQVPPESSTDTQYF. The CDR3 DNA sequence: TGCGCCAGCAGCCAAGTCCCTCCGGAATCTAGCACAGATACGCAGTATTTT.

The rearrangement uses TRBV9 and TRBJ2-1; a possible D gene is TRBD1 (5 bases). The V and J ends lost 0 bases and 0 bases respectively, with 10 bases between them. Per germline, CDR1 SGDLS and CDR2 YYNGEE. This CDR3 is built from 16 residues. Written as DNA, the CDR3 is TGTGCCAGCAGCGTAGTCTCTAGGGGCTCCTACAATGAGCAGTTCTTC. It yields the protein CASSVVSRGSYNEQFF.

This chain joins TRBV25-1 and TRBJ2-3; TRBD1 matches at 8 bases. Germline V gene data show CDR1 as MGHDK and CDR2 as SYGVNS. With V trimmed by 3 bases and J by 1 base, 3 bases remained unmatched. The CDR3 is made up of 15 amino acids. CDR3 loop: CASSDGQGGTDTQYF. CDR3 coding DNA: TGTGCCAGCAGTGATGGACAGGGTGGCACAGATACGCAGTATTTT.

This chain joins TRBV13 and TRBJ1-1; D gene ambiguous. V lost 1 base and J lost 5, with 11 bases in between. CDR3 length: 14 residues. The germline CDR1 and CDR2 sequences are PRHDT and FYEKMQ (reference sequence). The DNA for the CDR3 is TGTGCCAGCAGCTTAGTTGGGGAATGGACTGAAGCTTTCTTT. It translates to CASSLVGEWTEAFF.

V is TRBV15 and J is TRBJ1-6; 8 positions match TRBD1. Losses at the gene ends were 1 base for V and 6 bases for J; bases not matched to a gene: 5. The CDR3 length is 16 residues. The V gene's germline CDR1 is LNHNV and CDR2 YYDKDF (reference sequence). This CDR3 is CATSRAVTGGNSPLHF. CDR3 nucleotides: TGTGCCACCAGCAGAGCGGTCACAGGGGGTAATTCACCCCTCCACTTT.

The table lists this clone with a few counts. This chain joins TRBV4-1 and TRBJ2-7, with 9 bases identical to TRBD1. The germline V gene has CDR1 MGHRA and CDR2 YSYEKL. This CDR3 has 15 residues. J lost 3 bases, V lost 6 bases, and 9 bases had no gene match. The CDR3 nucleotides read TGCGCCAGCAGTCCGGGACAGGGTCCCCTCTACGAGCAGTACTTC. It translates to CASSPGQGPLYEQYF.

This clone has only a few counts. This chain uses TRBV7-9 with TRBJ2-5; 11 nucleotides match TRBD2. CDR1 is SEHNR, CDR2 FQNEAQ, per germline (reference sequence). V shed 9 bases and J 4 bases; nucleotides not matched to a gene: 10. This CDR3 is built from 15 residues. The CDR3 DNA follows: TGTGCCAGTTCCGCCACTAGCGGGGGCCTAGAGACCCAGTACTTC. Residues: CASSATSGGLETQYF.

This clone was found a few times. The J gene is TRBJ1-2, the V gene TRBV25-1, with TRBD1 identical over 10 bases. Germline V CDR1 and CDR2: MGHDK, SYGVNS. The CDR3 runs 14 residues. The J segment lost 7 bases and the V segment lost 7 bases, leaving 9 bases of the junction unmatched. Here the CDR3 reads CASTPGGQGSGYTF. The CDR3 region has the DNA TGTGCCAGCACCCCAGGGGGACAGGGGTCTGGCTACACCTTC.

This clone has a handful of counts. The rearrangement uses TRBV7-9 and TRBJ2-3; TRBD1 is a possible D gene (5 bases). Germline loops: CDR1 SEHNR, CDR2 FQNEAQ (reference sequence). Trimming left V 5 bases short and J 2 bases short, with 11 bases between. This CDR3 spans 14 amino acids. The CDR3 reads CASSPGSDTDTQYF. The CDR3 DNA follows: TGTGCCAGCAGCCCAGGGTCAGACACAGATACGCAGTATTTT. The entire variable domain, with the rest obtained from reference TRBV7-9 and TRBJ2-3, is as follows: DTGVSQNPRHKITKRGQNVTFRCDPISEHNRLYWYRQTLGQGPEFLTYFQNEAQLEKSRLLSDRFSAERPKGSFSTLEIQRTEQGDSAMYLCASSPGSDTDTQYFGPGTRLTVL.